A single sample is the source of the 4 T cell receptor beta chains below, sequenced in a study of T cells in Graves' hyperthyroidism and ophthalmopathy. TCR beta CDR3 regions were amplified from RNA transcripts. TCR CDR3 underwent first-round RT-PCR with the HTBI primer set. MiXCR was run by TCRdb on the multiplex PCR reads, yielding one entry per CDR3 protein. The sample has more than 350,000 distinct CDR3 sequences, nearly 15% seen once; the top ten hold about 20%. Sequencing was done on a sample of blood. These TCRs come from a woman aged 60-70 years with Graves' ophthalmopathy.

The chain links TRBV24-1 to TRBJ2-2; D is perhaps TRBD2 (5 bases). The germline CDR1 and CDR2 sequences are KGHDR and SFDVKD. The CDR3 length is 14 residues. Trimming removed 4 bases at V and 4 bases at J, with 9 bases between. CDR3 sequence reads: CATSDSGSTGELFF. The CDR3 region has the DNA TGTGCCACCAGTGACTCGGGGTCCACCGGGGAGCTGTTTTTT.

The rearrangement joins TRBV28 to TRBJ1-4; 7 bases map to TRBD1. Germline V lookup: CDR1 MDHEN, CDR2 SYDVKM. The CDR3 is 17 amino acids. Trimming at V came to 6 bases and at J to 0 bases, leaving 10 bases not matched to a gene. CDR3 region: CASSPTGLRATNEKLFF. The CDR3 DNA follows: TGTGCCAGCAGCCCGACAGGGTTGAGGGCAACTAATGAAAAACTGTTTTTT.

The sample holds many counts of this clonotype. Here the CDR3 reads CSAGVILDTQYF. For the CDR3, the DNA is TGCAGTGCTGGGGTGATTTTGGATACGCAGTATTTT. This chain connects TRBV20-1 to TRBJ2-3, with unresolved D. The V gene lost 5 bases and the J gene lost 6 bases, with 12 bases spanning the gap. This CDR3 is 12 amino acids long. The V gene's germline CDR1 is DFQATT and CDR2 SNEGSKA (reference sequence).

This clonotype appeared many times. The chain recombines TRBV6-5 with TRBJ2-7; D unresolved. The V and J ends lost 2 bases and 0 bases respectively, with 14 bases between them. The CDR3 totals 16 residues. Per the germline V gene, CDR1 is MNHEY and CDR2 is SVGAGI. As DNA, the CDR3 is TGTGCCAGCAGTTACGGAGTGGGAATAGTCTCCTACGAGCAGTACTTC. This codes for CASSYGVGIVSYEQYF.